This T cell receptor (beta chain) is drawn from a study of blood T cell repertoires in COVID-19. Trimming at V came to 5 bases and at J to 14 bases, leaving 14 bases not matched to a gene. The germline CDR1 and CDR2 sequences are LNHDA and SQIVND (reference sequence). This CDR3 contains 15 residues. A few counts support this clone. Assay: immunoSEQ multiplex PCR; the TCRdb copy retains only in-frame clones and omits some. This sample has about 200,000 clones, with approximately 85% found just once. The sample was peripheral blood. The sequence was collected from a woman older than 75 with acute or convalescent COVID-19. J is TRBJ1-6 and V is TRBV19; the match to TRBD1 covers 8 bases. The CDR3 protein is CASSSTYRGSGTLHF. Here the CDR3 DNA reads TGTGCCAGTAGTTCCACTTACAGGGGGTCAGGGACCCTCCACTTT. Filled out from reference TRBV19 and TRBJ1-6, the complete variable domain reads DGGITQSPKYLFRKEGQNVTLSCEQNLNHDAMYWYRQDPGQGLRLIYYSQIVNDFQKGDIAEGYSVSREKKESFPLTVTSAQKNPTAFYLCASSSTYRGSGTLHFGNGTRLTVT.